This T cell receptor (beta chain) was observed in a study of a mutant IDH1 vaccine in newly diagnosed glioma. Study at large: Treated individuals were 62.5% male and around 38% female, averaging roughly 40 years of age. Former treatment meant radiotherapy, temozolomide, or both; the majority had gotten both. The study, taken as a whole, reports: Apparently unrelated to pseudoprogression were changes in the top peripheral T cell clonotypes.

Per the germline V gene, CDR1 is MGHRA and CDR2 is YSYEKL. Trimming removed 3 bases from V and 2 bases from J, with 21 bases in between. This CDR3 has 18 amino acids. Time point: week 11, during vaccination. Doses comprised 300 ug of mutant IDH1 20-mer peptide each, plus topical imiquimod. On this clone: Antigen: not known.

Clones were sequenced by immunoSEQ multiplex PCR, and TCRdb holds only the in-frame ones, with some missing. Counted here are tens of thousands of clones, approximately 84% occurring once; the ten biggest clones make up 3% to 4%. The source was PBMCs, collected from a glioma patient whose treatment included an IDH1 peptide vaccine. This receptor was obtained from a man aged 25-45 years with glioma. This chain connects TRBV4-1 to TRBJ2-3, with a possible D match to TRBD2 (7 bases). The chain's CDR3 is CASSQLGGAKRDTDTQYF. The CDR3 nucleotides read TGCGCCAGCAGCCAGTTGGGGGGGGCCAAGCGGGACACAGATACGCAGTATTTT.